The text below deals with one T cell receptor beta chain. Germline assignment: CDR1 SGHVS and CDR2 FQNEAQ. Trimming cost V 5 bases and J 0 bases; bases outside gene matches: 12. There are 18 residues in the CDR3. Libraries were prepared by immunoSEQ multiplex PCR; TCRdb keeps only in-frame clonotypes and omits some of them. The repertoire holds about 410,000 clones, with 90% as singletons. These data originate in a study of blood T cell repertoires in COVID-19. This chain connects TRBV7-8 to TRBJ2-7, with TRBD2 identical over 11 bases. The sequenced sample was PBMCs or T cells enriched from blood (not recorded which). This sequence was found in a man aged 18 to 30 who had recovered from COVID-19. The CDR3 reads CASSRTGTSGGSSYEQYF. CDR3 DNA sequence: TGTGCCAGCAGCCGGACCGGGACTAGCGGCGGAAGCTCCTACGAGCAGTACTTC.